Below are 10 T cell receptor beta chains sequenced from a single sample in a study of CD8 T cells in ankylosing spondylitis. MiXCR, applied by TCRdb to the 5' RACE reads, yields one record per CDR3 protein. The sample records roughly 38,000 distinct CDR3 sequences, 3% being singletons. The sample taken for sequencing was blood, either unsorted or a sorted T cell fraction (not recorded which). Source of these receptors: a male donor with ankylosing spondylitis or in good health (not recorded which).

This clonotype appeared many times. V gene TRBV9 combines with J gene TRBJ2-3; TRBD2 agrees at 11 bases. The CDR3 runs 15 residues. V shed 4 bases and J 0 bases; nucleotides not matched to a gene: 1. In germline, CDR1 is SGDLS, CDR2 YYNGEE. CDR3 in amino acids: CASSRLAGSTDTQYF. The CDR3 region has the DNA TGTGCCAGCAGCCGACTAGCGGGGAGCACAGATACGCAGTATTTT.

This clonotype was counted many times. J is TRBJ2-2 and V is TRBV9; 10 nucleotides match TRBD2. The length of the CDR3 is 14 residues. CDR1 and CDR2 from the germline V gene are SGDLS and YYNGEE. V was pared by 7 bases and J by 6 bases, with 6 bases of the junction left unmatched. The CDR3 sequence is CASGGTSAPGELFF. In DNA form, the CDR3 reads TGTGCCAGCGGGGGGACTAGCGCCCCCGGGGAGCTGTTTTTT.

Ten or more counts support this clonotype. V gene TRBV9 combines with J gene TRBJ1-2; 9 bases agree with TRBD1. Unmatched junction bases numbered 6, after V lost 4 bases and J lost 5 bases. The CDR3 sequence is 14 residues long. Germline lookup yields CDR1 SGDLS and CDR2 YYNGEE. This CDR3 is CASSIGTGRYGYTF. CDR3 sequence (DNA): TGTGCCAGCAGCATCGGGACAGGGAGATATGGCTACACCTTC.

On this clonotype: Just one base apart from a much larger clone, this may be a read error. The rearrangement uses TRBV9 and TRBJ2-1, with a weak D call TRBD2 (5 bases). CDR3 length: 13 amino acids. The germline CDR1 and CDR2 sequences are SGDLS and YYNGEE. The CDR3 DNA reads TGTACCAGCAGCGTAGCGATGTACAATGAGCAGTTCTTC. It yields the protein CTSSVAMYNEQFF. Combining the CDR3 with reference TRBV9 and TRBJ2-1 gives the whole variable domain DSGVTQTPKHLITATGQRVTLRCSPRSGDLSVYWYQQSLDQGLQFLIQYYNGEERAKGNILERFSAQQFPDLHSELNLSSLELGDSALYFCTSSVAMYNEQFFGPGTRLTVL.

The chain has TRBV9 and TRBJ2-3; D is undetermined. V was trimmed by 3 bases and J by 0 bases, leaving 8 bases between them. The CDR3 loop spans 14 amino acids. Germline CDR1 SGDLS, CDR2 YYNGEE. For the CDR3, the DNA is TGTGCCAGCAGCGCCCAAACGAGCACAGATACGCAGTATTTT. It yields the protein CASSAQTSTDTQYF.

This clonotype was observed at least ten times. The rearrangement joins TRBV9 to TRBJ2-3, with 10 nucleotides matching TRBD2. The CDR3 has 16 residues. With 3 bases clipped from V and 3 bases from J, the junction kept 7 bases outside the gene matches. The germline CDR1 and CDR2 sequences are SGDLS and YYNGEE. CDR3 loop: CASSEPSGGRTDTQYF. CDR3 nucleotide sequence: TGTGCCAGCAGCGAACCTAGCGGGGGAAGGACAGATACGCAGTATTTT.

The table lists this clonotype with many counts. The gene calls are TRBV9 and TRBJ2-6, with D unclear. Germline values: CDR1 SGDLS, CDR2 YYNGEE. The CDR3 consists of 16 residues. Trimming took 4 bases from V and 1 from J, leaving 12 bases between them. The CDR3 DNA sequence: TGTGCCAGCAGCCCCCTGATGGGGTCTGGGGCCAACGTCCTGACTTTC. It encodes CASSPLMGSGANVLTF.

This clonotype was recorded at least ten times. The J gene is TRBJ2-7, the V gene TRBV24-1; TRBD1 matches 8 bases. Trimming removed 0 bases from V and 2 bases from J; junction bases left unmatched: 8. The CDR3 sequence is 17 residues long. Germline CDR1 is KGHDR and CDR2 is SFDVKD. The CDR3 DNA sequence: TGTGCCACCAGTGATTTGGGGAGCGGACAGGGACCCTACGAGCAGTACGTC. Amino acids: CATSDLGSGQGPYEQYV.

This clonotype has at least ten counts. The chain recombines TRBV9 with TRBJ2-6, with D possibly TRBD2 on 5 matching bases. The CDR3 spans 19 residues. The V gene's germline CDR1 is SGDLS and CDR2 YYNGEE. V lost 4 bases and J lost 4, with 24 bases in between. CDR3 nucleotide sequence: TGTGCCAGCAGCACTCCTATCCGGGGTCGCCCCTCCGGGGCCAACGTCCTGACTTTC. Residues: CASSTPIRGRPSGANVLTF.

This clonotype was counted at least ten times. This rearrangement joins TRBV9 to TRBJ2-5; a possible D gene is TRBD2 (5 bases). This CDR3 has 14 residues. Trimming shortened V by 0 bases and J by 5 bases, and 11 bases separated the two germline ends. Per germline, CDR1 SGDLS and CDR2 YYNGEE. The CDR3 reads CASSVGHGGETQYF. CDR3 DNA: TGTGCCAGCAGCGTAGGTCACGGCGGGGAGACCCAGTACTTC.